The rows below give T cell receptor beta chains drawn from one sample of a study of T cells in Graves' hyperthyroidism and ophthalmopathy. MiXCR, run by TCRdb on the multiplex PCR reads, gives a single entry per CDR3 protein. The data hold fewer than 450,000 distinct CDR3 sequences, with 15% to 20% observed a single time. Sequenced sample: blood. The receptors originated from a man younger than 35 with Graves' ophthalmopathy. The CDR3 runs from the conserved cysteine through the conserved F or W. Fields, in order: clone size, V gene, J gene, D gene, CDR3 length, CDR3 DNA, CDR3 protein. D genes are given only for firm matches. The size of a clone is reported for some rows only, either as once, few or many, or as a class for expanded clones.

few	TRBV10-3	TRBJ2-5	TRBD1	14	TGTGCCATCAGTGAAGGGACAGGGGTAGAGACCCAGTACTTC	CAISEGTGVETQYF
many	TRBV13	TRBJ2-1	NA	13	TGTGCCAGCAGCTTCAGGGGTTCGGATGAGCAGTTCTTC	CASSFRGSDEQFF
NA	TRBV20-1	TRBJ1-4	NA	14	TGCAGTGCAATACGACAAGGGATCGGTGAAAAACTGTTTTTT	CSAIRQGIGEKLFF
few	TRBV6-1	TRBJ2-1	TRBD2	15	TGTGCCAGCAGGCCTGGGACTAGCGGCCTCAATGAGCAGTTCTTC	CASRPGTSGLNEQFF
NA	TRBV7-9	TRBJ2-1	TRBD2	16	TGTGCCAGCAGTCGGGACTCTAGCGGGGAGTGGGATGAGCAGTTCTTC	CASSRDSSGEWDEQFF
many	TRBV24-1	TRBJ2-1	NA	17	TGTGCCACCAGTGATCCCCAAGGCAGGGGATCCTACAATGAGCAGTTCTTC	CATSDPQGRGSYNEQFF
many	TRBV7-9	TRBJ2-1	NA	14	TGTGCCAGCAGCTTAGCGTCCAGCTACAATGAGCAGTTCTTC	CASSLASSYNEQFF
NA	TRBV5-6	TRBJ1-3	NA	15	TGTGCCAGCAGCTTGGAGGCGATCTCTGGAAACACCATATATTTT	CASSLEAISGNTIYF
few	TRBV5-1	TRBJ1-4	NA	16	TGCGCCAGCAGCTTGGCCCCCCAGGTATATTCTGAAAAACTGTTTTTT	CASSLAPQVYSEKLFF
many	TRBV27	TRBJ1-2	TRBD1	16	TGTGCCAGCAGTTACGACCGGACAGGGAAGCTCTATGGCTACACCTTC	CASSYDRTGKLYGYTF
many	TRBV28	TRBJ2-5	TRBD1	16	TGTGCCAGCAGTCCCGGCGGGACAGGGGGCAGAGAGACCCAGTACTTC	CASSPGGTGGRETQYF
NA	TRBV7-6	TRBJ2-1	TRBD2	15	TGTGCCAGCAGCTTACCCGCGGGAGGGCCGAATGAGCAGTTCTTC	CASSLPAGGPNEQFF
NA	TRBV29-1	TRBJ1-1	NA	13	TGCAGCGCAGCAGTAAACTGGAACACTGAAGCTTTCTTT	CSAAVNWNTEAFF
many	TRBV2	TRBJ2-5	NA	12	TGTGCCAGCACAGGCAGTTATGTGGCCCAGTACTTC	CASTGSYVAQYF
NA	TRBV20-1	TRBJ2-7	NA	12	TGCAGTGCTAGATATGAGGGCTACGAGCAGTACTTC	CSARYEGYEQYF